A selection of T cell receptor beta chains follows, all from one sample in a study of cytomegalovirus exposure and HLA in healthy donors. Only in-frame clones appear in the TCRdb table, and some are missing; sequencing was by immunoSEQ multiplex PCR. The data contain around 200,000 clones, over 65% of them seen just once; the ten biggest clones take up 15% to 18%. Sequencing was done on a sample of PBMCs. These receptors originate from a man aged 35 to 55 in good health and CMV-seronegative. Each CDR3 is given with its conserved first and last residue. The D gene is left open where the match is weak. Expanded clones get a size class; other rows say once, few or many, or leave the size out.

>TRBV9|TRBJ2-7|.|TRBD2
TGTGCCAGCAGCTCCAGGGAACTAGCGGGGGGCCACGAGCAGTACTTC
CASSSRELAGGHEQYF
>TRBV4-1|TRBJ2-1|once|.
TGCGCCAGCAGCCAGTTCCTAGCGCCCAATGAGCAGTTCTTC
CASSQFLAPNEQFF
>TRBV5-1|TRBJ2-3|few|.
TGCGCCAGCAGCTTTGGGCAGGTCACAGATACGCAGTATTTT
CASSFGQVTDTQYF
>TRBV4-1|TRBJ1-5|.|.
TGCGCCAGCAGCCGCGGCGAGGGACTGAGAGATCAGCCCCAGCATTTT
CASSRGEGLRDQPQHF
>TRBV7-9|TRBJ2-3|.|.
TGTGCCAGCAGCTCGGTCGCGGGGGCCTACACAGATACGCAGTATTTT
CASSSVAGAYTDTQYF
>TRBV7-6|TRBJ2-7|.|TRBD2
TGTGCCAGCAGCTTCGAGGCGGGGGGAGGTGAGCAGTACTTC
CASSFEAGGGEQYF
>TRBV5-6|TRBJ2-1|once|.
TGTGCCAGCAGCTTTTATATGGGACAAGTTTCCTCCTACAATGAGCAGTTCTTC
CASSFYMGQVSSYNEQFF
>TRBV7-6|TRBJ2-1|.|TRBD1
TGTGCCAGCAGCTTTCCGGGACAGGGTTATGAGCAGTTCTTC
CASSFPGQGYEQFF
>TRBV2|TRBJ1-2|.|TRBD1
TGTGCCAGCAGTGTCATGGACAGGGGAGGGGATATAGACTTC
CASSVMDRGGDIDF
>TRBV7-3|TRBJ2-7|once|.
TGTGCCAGCAGCTTAGTCGCGAGGGCTGGGCACGAGCAGTACTTC
CASSLVARAGHEQYF
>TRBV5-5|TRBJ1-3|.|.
TGTGCCAGCACCATTAGTGGGGCGACTCTCTTCTCTGGAAACACCATATATTTT
CASTISGATLFSGNTIYF
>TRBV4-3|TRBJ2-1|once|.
TGCGCCAGCAGCATGCAGGGTTTCGACAATGAGCAGTTCTTC
CASSMQGFDNEQFF
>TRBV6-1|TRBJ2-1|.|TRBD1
TGTGCCAGCTCTCGGCGGACAGGGGTCGATGAGCAGTTCTTC
CASSRRTGVDEQFF
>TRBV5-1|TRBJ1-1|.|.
TGCGCCAGCACCTTTCTACAGGGGAACACTGAAGCTTTCTTT
CASTFLQGNTEAFF
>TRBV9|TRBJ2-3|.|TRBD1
TGTGCCAGCAGCGCGGGACAGGGGGCAGATACGCAGTATTTT
CASSAGQGADTQYF
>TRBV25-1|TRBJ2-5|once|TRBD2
TGTGCCAGCAGTGAAGTTGGGGGAGGGGAATTAGGGACCCAGTACTTC
CASSEVGGGELGTQYF
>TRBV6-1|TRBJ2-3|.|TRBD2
TGTGCCAGCAGTGAGTTTAGCGGGGGGCTCCTCACAGATACGCAGTATTTT
CASSEFSGGLLTDTQYF
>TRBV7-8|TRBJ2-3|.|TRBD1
TGTGCCAGCAGCCCGAGACAGGGGGCCCCAGATACGCAGTATTTT
CASSPRQGAPDTQYF
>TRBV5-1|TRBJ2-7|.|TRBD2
TGCGCCAGCAGCATTGGACTAGCGGGACCGAACGACGAGCAGTACTTC
CASSIGLAGPNDEQYF
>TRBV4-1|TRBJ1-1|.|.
TGCGCCAGCAGCCCGCGGGATCCGATACAGAACACTGAAGCTTTCTTT
CASSPRDPIQNTEAFF
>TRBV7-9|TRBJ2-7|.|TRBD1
TGTGCCAGCAGCTTCGCCGGGACAGCTAACTACGAGCAGTACTTC
CASSFAGTANYEQYF
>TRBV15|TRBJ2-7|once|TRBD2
TGTGCCACCAGCAGCTCCCCGGGACTAGCGAATTACGAGCAGTACTTC
CATSSSPGLANYEQYF
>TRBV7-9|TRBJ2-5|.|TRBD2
TGTGCCAGCAGCTTGAGACTAGCGGGAGGGCCCTCGGAGACCCAGTACTTC
CASSLRLAGGPSETQYF
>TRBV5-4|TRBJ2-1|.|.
TGTGCCAGCAGCTTGGGCGGGACGGGTTACAATGAGCAGTTCTTC
CASSLGGTGYNEQFF
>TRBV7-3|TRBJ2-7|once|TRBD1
TGTGCCAGCAGCTTCGGTACAGGGGGCCCCTACGAGCAGTACTTC
CASSFGTGGPYEQYF
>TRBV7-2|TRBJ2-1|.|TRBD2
TGTGCCAGCAGCTTAGCCCCGGCTAGCGGGGTTACTTCCTACAATGAGCAGTTCTTC
CASSLAPASGVTSYNEQFF
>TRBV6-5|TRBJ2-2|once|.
TGTGCCAGCAGTTATCAGGGGCCTACCGCTAAAATGTTTTTT
CASSYQGPTAKMFF
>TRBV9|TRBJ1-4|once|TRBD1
TGTGCCAGCAGCCCGGGCGACAGGGGTAATGAAAAACTGTTTTTT
CASSPGDRGNEKLFF
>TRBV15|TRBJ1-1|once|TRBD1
TGTGCCACCGGGGGACAGCCGATACACATGAACACTGAAGCTTTCTTT
CATGGQPIHMNTEAFF
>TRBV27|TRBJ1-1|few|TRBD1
TGTGCCAGCAGCCCCGACAGGGGGCGCGGGAACACTGAAGCTTTCTTT
CASSPDRGRGNTEAFF
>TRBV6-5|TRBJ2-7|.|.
TGTGCCAGCAGTGGGGGCACGATCCCTACCGAGCAGTACTTC
CASSGGTIPTEQYF
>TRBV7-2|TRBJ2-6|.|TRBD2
TGTGCCAGCAACGGGGGGGGATCGTACTCTGGGGCCAACGTCCTGACTTTC
CASNGGGSYSGANVLTF
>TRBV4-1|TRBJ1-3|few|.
TGCGCCAGCAGCCAAGATCCGGTAAACACCATATATTTT
CASSQDPVNTIYF
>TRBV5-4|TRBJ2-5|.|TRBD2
TGTGCCAGCAGCTTGGCCGGGGGGGCTGGTGCAGAGACCCAGTACTTC
CASSLAGGAGAETQYF
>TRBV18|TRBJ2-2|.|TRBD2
TGTGCCAGCTCACCAGTAGGACTAGCTGGCACCGGGGAGCTGTTTTTT
CASSPVGLAGTGELFF
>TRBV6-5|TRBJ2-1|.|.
TGTGCCAGCAGTCCCCGTAGCTCCTACAATGAGCAGTTCTTC
CASSPRSSYNEQFF
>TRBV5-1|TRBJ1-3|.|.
TGCGCCAGCAGCGCCTCAGGGACTGGAAACACCATATATTTT
CASSASGTGNTIYF
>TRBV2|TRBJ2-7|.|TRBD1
TGTGCCAGCAGGAACTCCGACAGGGGAATTTACGAGCAGTACTTC
CASRNSDRGIYEQYF